This T cell receptor beta chain was recorded in a study of human T cells and chemical hapten exposure (dated by TCRdb to the early 2020s). General notes on the study: For sensitization, 2% DPC in acetone was applied to a 2 cm by 2 cm area of upper inner arm skin. Throughout the roughly 25-week study period, patients were also given weekly therapeutic DPC doses on the scalp. Patch testing was done on the upper back using Finn chambers containing 0.01% DPC, and results were scored after 6 days according to International Contact Dermatitis Research Group standards. The mostly female patient cohort included alopecia areata with under or over 50% scalp involvement, alopecia totalis and alopecia universalis. Libraries were combined into a pool for sequencing, and differences in TCR yield between samples came mainly from small differences in library volumes within the pool. The study tracked peripheral blood TCR repertoire changes in vivo during primary and secondary sensitization to the hapten diphenylcyclopropenone (DPC) in alopecia patients. Blood samples were taken from patients before sensitization (week 0) and at 2, 6 and about 24 weeks after DPC sensitization. Twenty-nine alopecia patients provided blood for TCR sequencing at one to four time points (pre-sensitization, 2, 6 and 24 weeks). On the study overall, not on this receptor specifically: Repeated subsampling changed both the strength of the expansion versus patch-test correlation and the threshold at which the correlation became significant. Significantly more large CDR3 similarity clusters were formed by expanded TCRs than by pre-sensitization or healthy control sets, consistent with antigen-driven responses. Patch test score correlated positively with the number of PT1 expanded TCRs, reaching significance at thresholds 8, 16 and 32 but not at 4. Because every patient had alopecia, a presumed autoimmune disease, the patients' immune response might differ from that of healthy individuals. DPC sensitization did not change the number of TCRs with a frequency above 1 in 1000, and there was no evidence of changes in global repertoire structure.

The meaning of the sample's time point label: patch test 2, 6 weeks after DPC sensitization. The sample's treatment or condition label is to be understood as: therapeutic diphenylcyclopropenone sensitization with weekly scalp DPC. Blood at each patch-test visit was drawn before the patch test was applied. To be eligible, patients had to be aged 18 to 70, diagnosed with alopecia and judged suitable for DPC therapy, while pregnant patients were excluded. Total RNA was isolated from unfractionated whole blood collected in Tempus Blood RNA tubes. The CDR3 has 17 amino acids, counting the end cysteine and phenylalanine. The sequence is cut down to CDR3 DNA, 51 bases in frame from base 1. The germline V gene supplies CDR1 SGHVS and CDR2 FNYEAQ. Ends trimmed: V by 2 bases, J by 2 bases; bases unmatched to a gene: 4. Receptor libraries were prepared by RACE. The instrument given in TCRdb is NextSeq 500. Library preparation attached unique molecular identifiers to individual cDNA molecules for quantitative, reproducible TCR counting. For every blood RNA sample, sequencing covered both the TCR alpha and TCR beta chains. From the authors' description of their analysis: The median number of TCRs per sample was approximately 93,000, ranging from roughly 20,000 to 700,000. V, J and CDR3 annotation of the TCR reads was carried out using the Decombinator software suite. For PS versus PT1 abundance plots, all samples were subsampled to the same number of TCRs (28,000). TCRs were defined as expanded if absent before sensitization and observed at least eight times at the 2-week time point. Starting from the raw public reads, TCRdb applied fastp trimming at Q25, assembled clones with MiXCR and retained in-frame beta chains. Entries are consolidated by CDR3 protein sequence, retaining the most common genes and DNA. The V and J calls and clone size are TCRdb's, not the authors'. For this sample the table gives some 96,000 distinct CDR3 sequences, of which approximately 9.3% were detected only once. About 2% of the sample is in the top ten clones.

Ten or more counts support this clonotype. Its antigen is unknown. No base-level quality is on record; no much larger clone is a single base apart. This TCR was sampled from a middle-aged woman with alopecia areata. Some clones in this sample may be carry-over from other donors' samples. The sequence joins TRBV7-6 to TRBJ2-7, with TRBD2 identical over 15 junction bases. The sample here was whole blood, taken in connection with sensitization to the hapten diphenylcyclopropenone (DPC). The CDR3 protein: CASSLIGLAGGTYEQYF. The bases read TGTGCCAGCAGCTTAATCGGACTAGCGGGAGGGACCTACGAGCAGTACTTC.